This record looks at one T cell receptor beta chain sequence and its context. The read ends 3 residues before the CDR3 terminus; that terminus is restored from the germline J gene. These data are taken from a study of T cells in women clearing cervical HPV infection. This table comes from immunoSEQ multiplex PCR, and its TCRdb copy is limited to in-frame clones, with some not included. This table lists about 46,000 clones. The CDR3 spans 14 residues. Germline CDR1 is SQVTM and CDR2 is ANQGSEA. The sequencing sample was made of blood buffy coat. The receptor was isolated from a woman between 18 and 70 years old with a cervical HPV16 infection that either progressed to CIN3+ or cleared (not recorded which). V is TRBV29-1 and J is TRBJ1-2, with D possibly TRBD1 on 6 matching bases. The CDR3 sequence: CSVEDPGRGRGYTF. The part of the CDR3 DNA that was read is TGCAGCGTTGAAGACCCCGGCAGGGGAAGGGGC. Full variable domain (rest looked up from reference TRBV29-1 and TRBJ1-2): SAVISQKPSRDICQRGTSLTIQCQVDSQVTMMFWYRQQPGQSLTLIATANQGSEATYESGFVIDKFPISRPNLTFSTLTVSNMSPEDSSIYLCSVEDPGRGRGYTFGSGTRLTVV.